The present T cell receptor beta chain was sequenced within a study of blood T cell repertoires in COVID-19. The table came from immunoSEQ multiplex PCR; TCRdb's copy has only in-frame clones and leaves some out. Here the sample spans fewer than 500,000 clones, around 89% being singletons. The V gene end was trimmed by 6 bases and the J gene end by 4 bases; junction bases not matched to a gene: 14. CDR1 and CDR2 (germline): SNHLY, FYNNEI. This CDR3 has 17 amino acids. The sample was peripheral blood. J is TRBJ1-1 and V is TRBV2; TRBD1 matches at 10 bases. This receptor was obtained from a woman aged 30 to 39 with acute or convalescent COVID-19. CDR3 sequence: CASRVEGQGYGGTEAFF. The CDR3 coding sequence is TGTGCCAGCAGGGTTGAGGGACAGGGGTATGGTGGCACTGAAGCTTTCTTT.